One and the same sample provided the 18 T cell receptor beta chains below, sequenced in a study of blood T cell repertoires in COVID-19. Sequenced by immunoSEQ multiplex PCR; TCRdb stores in-frame clones only, minus some. In the table there are roughly 81,000 clones, around 88% of which are singletons. Sequencing was carried out using peripheral blood. Every receptor here comes from a man aged 80 or over with active or convalescent COVID-19.

The chain combines TRBV28 with TRBJ1-1; 7 nucleotides align to TRBD1. V shed 4 bases, J shed 5 bases, and the junction held 10 bases outside the gene matches. Germline values: CDR1 MDHEN, CDR2 SYDVKM. The CDR3 loop spans 15 amino acids. The CDR3 DNA is TGTGCCAGCAGTTGGGGGAGGAGGGGGCGGACTGAAGCTTTCTTT. This encodes CASSWGRRGRTEAFF.

CDR3 region: CASSPGTVVNTEAFF. CDR3 bases: TGTGCCAGCAGTCCGGGGACAGTAGTGAACACTGAAGCTTTCTTT. V and J are TRBV28 and TRBJ1-1; 7 bases fit TRBD1. J was trimmed by 0 bases and V by 5 bases; bases with no gene match: 6. There are 15 residues in the CDR3. The germline CDR1 and CDR2 sequences are MDHEN and SYDVKM.

The J gene is TRBJ1-2, the V gene TRBV24-1; 7 bases align to TRBD1. This CDR3 comprises 12 residues. Germline CDR1 is KGHDR and CDR2 is SFDVKD. V trimming: 7 bases; J trimming: 4 bases; junction bases outside the gene matches: 2. Written as DNA, the CDR3 is TGTGCCACCAGCCAGGGGGGCTATGGCTACACCTTC. Its protein product is CATSQGGYGYTF.

The rearrangement uses TRBV6-1 and TRBJ2-2, with 9 bases aligning to TRBD2. From germline, CDR1 is MNHNS and CDR2 SASEGT. This CDR3 comprises 15 residues. With V trimmed by 4 bases and J by 3 bases, 3 bases remained unmatched. DNA for the CDR3: TGTGCCAGCAGTGGAGCGGGGGGAGACACCGGGGAGCTGTTTTTT. Translating it yields CASSGAGGDTGELFF.

The chain is built from TRBV30 and TRBJ2-1; D not resolved. Germline CDR1 and CDR2: GTSNPN and SVGIG (reference sequence). CDR3 length: 15 residues. V gave up 0 bases and J gave up 0 bases, with 9 bases separating them. The chain's CDR3 is CAWSVLSVSYNEQFF. The CDR3 region has the DNA TGTGCCTGGAGTGTACTTAGTGTCTCCTACAATGAGCAGTTCTTC.

The chain is built from TRBV10-1 and TRBJ1-1; the D gene is possibly TRBD1 (5 bases). Germline V gives CDR1 WNHNN, CDR2 SYGVQD (reference sequence). The CDR3 is 15 residues long. Trimming pared 1 base from V and 4 bases from J, leaving 13 bases between. The CDR3 DNA reads TGCGCCAGCAGTGAGTTTTCGGGGGAGACCACTGAAGCTTTCTTT. Its protein is CASSEFSGETTEAFF.

The V and J genes are TRBV2 and TRBJ2-5, with 11 nucleotides matching TRBD1. CDR1 SNHLY and CDR2 FYNNEI come from the germline V gene. The V gene end was trimmed by 6 bases and the J gene end by 0 bases; junction bases not matched to a gene: 3. The CDR3 covers 15 residues. The CDR3 sequence: CASRGDRGYQETQYF. The CDR3 DNA follows: TGTGCCAGCAGGGGGGACAGGGGGTACCAAGAGACCCAGTACTTC.

This clone has just a few counts. This sequence joins TRBV6-2 or TRBV6-3 and TRBJ2-7, with 8 positions matching TRBD2. Germline-derived CDR1 and CDR2 are MNHEY and SVGEGT. CDR3 length equals 17 residues. The trim removed 0 bases at V and 3 bases at J, leaving 10 bases unmatched. CDR3 amino acids: CASSYSGGAGGYYEQYF. Written as DNA, the CDR3 is TGTGCCAGCAGTTACTCAGGTGGCGCGGGAGGATACTACGAGCAGTACTTC.

This chain links TRBV6-5 with TRBJ1-5; 10 nucleotides align to TRBD1. The CDR3 loop spans 14 amino acids. Unmatched junction bases numbered 5, after V lost 6 bases and J lost 6 bases. CDR1 and CDR2 from the germline V gene are MNHEY and SVGAGI. This CDR3 reads CASSPGQGTQPQHF. As DNA, the CDR3 is TGTGCCAGCAGCCCGGGACAGGGGACTCAGCCCCAGCATTTT.

V is TRBV3-1 (or the pseudogene TRBV3-2) and J is TRBJ1-1, with 7 bases aligning to TRBD1. This CDR3 has 15 amino acids. Germline CDR1 and CDR2: LGHDT and YNNKEL (reference sequence). Germline trimming cut 4 bases from V and 4 bases from J; bases unmatched to any gene: 9. The CDR3 loop reads CASSPSRGGTTEAFF. CDR3 coding DNA: TGTGCCAGCAGCCCATCTCGAGGGGGCACCACTGAAGCTTTCTTT.

This clone has only one observation. The V call is TRBV4-3, the J call TRBJ2-1; 11 nucleotides line up with TRBD2. CDR3 size: 17 residues. Germline V gene lookup returns CDR1 LGHNA and CDR2 YSLEER. The ends lost 1 base at V and 7 bases at J; junction bases unmatched: 9. CDR3 DNA sequence: TGCGCCAGCAGCCAAGCTTTAGCGGGAGGGCCTGGTAATGAGCAGTTCTTC. As protein: CASSQALAGGPGNEQFF.

The genes are TRBV27 and TRBJ2-1; D gene uncertain. The CDR3 has 15 amino acids. Per the germline V gene, CDR1 is MNHEY and CDR2 is SMNVEV (reference sequence). V dropped 5 bases and J dropped 9 bases, with 20 bases sitting between them. The CDR3 DNA reads TGTGCCAGCAGTACATCCTCTCACTACTTCGCTGAGCAGTTCTTC. It is translated as CASSTSSHYFAEQFF.

The V call is TRBV5-1, the J call TRBJ2-1, with 10 positions matching TRBD1. Germline lookup yields CDR1 SGHRS and CDR2 YFSETQ. V lost 0 bases and J lost 9; bases outside the gene matches: 15. This CDR3 has 18 amino acids. The CDR3 DNA is TGCGCCAGCAGCTTGGTAGCCCCGGGACAGGGGAACGAGGGTGAGCAGTTCTTC. Its protein is CASSLVAPGQGNEGEQFF. Full variable domain (rest looked up from reference TRBV5-1 and TRBJ2-1): KAGVTQTPRYLIKTRGQQVTLSCSPISGHRSVSWYQQTPGQGLQFLFEYFSETQRNKGNFPGRFSGRQFSNSRSEMNVSTLELGDSALYLCASSLVAPGQGNEGEQFFGPGTRLTVL.

This clone has a handful of counts. The gene calls are TRBV9 and TRBJ1-5; D gene unclear. This CDR3 has 13 residues. Trimming cost V 0 bases and J 9 bases, with 10 bases left between them. Germline V CDR1 and CDR2: SGDLS, YYNGEE. CDR3 coding DNA: TGTGCCAGCAGCGTAGCCCCAGTTCCGCCCCAGCATTTT. Its translation is CASSVAPVPPQHF.

The chain joins TRBV11-3 to TRBJ2-1, with D unresolved. V lost 5 bases to trimming and J lost 4 bases, with 21 bases between them. This CDR3 spans 17 amino acids. Germline CDR1 is SGHNT and CDR2 is YENEEA. The CDR3 nucleotides read TGTGCCAGCAGCCCTTACGCGCGACAAGTTCCTTACAATGAGCAGTTCTTC. Translation: CASSPYARQVPYNEQFF. Combining the CDR3 with reference TRBV11-3 and TRBJ2-1 gives the whole variable domain EAGVVQSPRYKIIEKKQPVAFWCNPISGHNTLYWYLQNLGQGPELLIRYENEEAVDDSQLPKDRFSAERLKGVDSTLKIQPAELGDSAVYLCASSPYARQVPYNEQFFGPGTRLTVL.

This rearrangement joins TRBV28 to TRBJ2-1, with D perhaps TRBD2 (5 bases). Trimming removed 8 bases at V and 8 bases at J, with 34 bases between. The CDR3 runs 19 residues. CDR1 and CDR2 (germline): MDHEN, SYDVKM. For the CDR3, the DNA is TGTGCCAGCGGGAGCCTAGGGATGGGTTTCGCCCAAAGGCGGGATGAGCAGTTCTTC. It specifies CASGSLGMGFAQRRDEQFF.

The chain combines TRBV7-2 with TRBJ2-1; D might be TRBD2 (6 bases). V was shortened by 3 bases and J by 8 bases, with 17 bases between the two germline ends. CDR1 and CDR2 from the germline V gene are SGHTA and FQGNSA. This CDR3 contains 15 residues. The CDR3, as DNA: TGTGCCAGCAGCTTTAAGTCGGAGGGATGGGATGAGCAGTTCTTC. Protein sequence: CASSFKSEGWDEQFF.

This chain connects TRBV19 to TRBJ1-5, with no clear D. Germline CDR1 is LNHDA and CDR2 is SQIVND (reference sequence). The CDR3 contains 12 residues. V was shortened by 3 bases and J by 7 bases, with 7 bases between the two germline ends. This CDR3 is CASSIREQPQHF. The CDR3 coding sequence is TGTGCCAGTAGTATCCGTGAGCAGCCCCAGCATTTT.